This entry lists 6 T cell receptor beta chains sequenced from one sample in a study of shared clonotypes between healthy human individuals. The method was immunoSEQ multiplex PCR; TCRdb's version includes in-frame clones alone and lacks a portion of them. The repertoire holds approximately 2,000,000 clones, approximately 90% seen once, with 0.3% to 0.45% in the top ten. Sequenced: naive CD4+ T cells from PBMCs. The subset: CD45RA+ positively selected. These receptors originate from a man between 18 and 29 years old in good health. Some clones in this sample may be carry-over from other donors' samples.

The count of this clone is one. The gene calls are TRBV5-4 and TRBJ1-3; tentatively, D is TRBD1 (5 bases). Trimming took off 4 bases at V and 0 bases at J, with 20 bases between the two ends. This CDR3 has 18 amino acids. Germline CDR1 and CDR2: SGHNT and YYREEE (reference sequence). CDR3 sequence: CASSPTYSKGNSGNTIYF. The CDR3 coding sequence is TGTGCCAGCAGCCCGACCTACTCGAAGGGGAACTCTGGAAACACCATATATTTT.

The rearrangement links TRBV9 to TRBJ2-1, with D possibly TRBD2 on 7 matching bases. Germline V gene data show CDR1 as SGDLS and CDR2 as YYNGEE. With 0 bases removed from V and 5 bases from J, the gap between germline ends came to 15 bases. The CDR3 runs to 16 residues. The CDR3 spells CASSVELGGLDNEQFF. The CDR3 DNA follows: TGTGCCAGCAGCGTAGAACTCGGGGGGCTAGACAATGAGCAGTTCTTC.

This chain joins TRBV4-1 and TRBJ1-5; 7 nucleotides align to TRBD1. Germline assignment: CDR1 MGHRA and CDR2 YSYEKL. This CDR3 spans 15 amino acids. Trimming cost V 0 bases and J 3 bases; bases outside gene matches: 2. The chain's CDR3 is CASSQEQGTNQPQHF. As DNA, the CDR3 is TGCGCCAGCAGCCAAGAACAGGGGACCAATCAGCCCCAGCATTTT.

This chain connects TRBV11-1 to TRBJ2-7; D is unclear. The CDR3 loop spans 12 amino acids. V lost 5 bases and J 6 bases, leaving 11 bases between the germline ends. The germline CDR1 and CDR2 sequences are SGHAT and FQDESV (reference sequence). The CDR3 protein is CASSPGPGEQYF. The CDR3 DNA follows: TGTGCCAGCAGCCCCGGACCGGGCGAGCAGTACTTC.

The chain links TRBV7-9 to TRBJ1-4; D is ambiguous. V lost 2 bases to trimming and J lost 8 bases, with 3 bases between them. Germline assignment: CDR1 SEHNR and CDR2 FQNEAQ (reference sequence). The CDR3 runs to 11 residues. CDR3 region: CASSLTEKLFF. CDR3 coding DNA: TGTGCCAGCAGCTTAACCGAAAAACTGTTTTTT.

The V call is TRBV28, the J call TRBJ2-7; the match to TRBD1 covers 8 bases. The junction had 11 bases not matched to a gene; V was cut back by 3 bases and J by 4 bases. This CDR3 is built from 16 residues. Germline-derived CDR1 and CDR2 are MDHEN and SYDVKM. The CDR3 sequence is CASSFPKGTGVYEQYF. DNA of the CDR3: TGTGCCAGCAGTTTTCCGAAGGGGACAGGTGTTTACGAGCAGTACTTC.